The rows below give T cell receptor beta chains drawn from one sample of a study of TIL therapy for anti-PD-1-resistant metastatic lung cancer. This table comes from immunoSEQ multiplex PCR, and its TCRdb copy is limited to in-frame clones, with some not included. Here the sample spans tens of thousands of clones, about 70% being singletons. Sequenced material: blood, taken at baseline. These TCRs come from a person aged 25-85 years with non-small cell lung cancer. Each CDR3 is given with its conserved first and last residue. D genes are given only for firm matches. For some rows the clone size is stated as once, few or many, or as a class when expanded; others skip it.

size,D,length,V,J,DNA,CDR3
once,TRBD1,15,TRBV18,TRBJ2-1,TGTGCCAGCTCAATGCCGGGACAGGAAAACAATGAGCAGTTCTTC,CASSMPGQENNEQFF
-,-,13,TRBV6-6,TRBJ2-7,TGTGCCAGCAGTTACTCTTCCTCCTACGAGCAGTACTTC,CASSYSSSYEQYF
-,-,14,TRBV5-6,TRBJ2-1,TGTGCCAGCAGCTTGGGCCAGACCTACAATGAGCAGTTCTTC,CASSLGQTYNEQFF
few,TRBD2,13,TRBV4-2,TRBJ2-3,TGTGCCAGCAGCCCAGGCGGGGGAGATACGCAGTATTTT,CASSPGGGDTQYF
-,-,12,TRBV5-1,TRBJ2-1,TGCGCCAGCAGCTTGGACGCATATGAGCAGTTCTTC,CASSLDAYEQFF
-,TRBD1,15,TRBV28,TRBJ1-2,TGTGCCAGCAGTTTTCCCGGGACAGCAAGCTATGGCTACACCTTC,CASSFPGTASYGYTF
-,-,19,TRBV4-3,TRBJ2-2,TGCGCCAGCAGCCAAGGAATTGGGCCCCTGGACAGTTTTGCCGGGGAGCTGTTTTTT,CASSQGIGPLDSFAGELFF
-,-,15,TRBV5-6,TRBJ2-2,TGTGCCAGCAGCTTCGATCCAGGGTTGACCGGGGAGCTGTTTTTT,CASSFDPGLTGELFF
-,TRBD2,14,TRBV10-3,TRBJ2-5,TGTGCCATCAGTGCACAGCGGGGGGCGGAGACCCAGTACTTC,CAISAQRGAETQYF
-,TRBD2,14,TRBV28,TRBJ2-7,TGTGCCAGCAGTCGACTAGCGGGAGTTGGCGAGCAGTACTTC,CASSRLAGVGEQYF
-,TRBD2,16,TRBV9,TRBJ2-1,TGTGCCAGCAGCGTAGGTCCTAGCGGGATATACAATGAGCAGTTCTTC,CASSVGPSGIYNEQFF
-,-,14,TRBV5-1,TRBJ1-1,TGCGCCAGCAGCTTGGCGGGTTCGAACACTGAAGCTTTCTTT,CASSLAGSNTEAFF
-,-,15,TRBV7-9,TRBJ2-2,TGTGCCAGCAGCTTAGGGGGACCCAACACCGGGGAGCTGTTTTTT,CASSLGGPNTGELFF
-,TRBD1,15,TRBV9,TRBJ1-2,TGTGCCAGCAGCGGCGGGACAGGGGCTAACTATGGCTACACCTTC,CASSGGTGANYGYTF
-,TRBD1,15,TRBV6-1,TRBJ1-6,TGTGCCAGCAGTACCTTTGACAGGGGGAGGTCACCCCTCCACTTT,CASSTFDRGRSPLHF